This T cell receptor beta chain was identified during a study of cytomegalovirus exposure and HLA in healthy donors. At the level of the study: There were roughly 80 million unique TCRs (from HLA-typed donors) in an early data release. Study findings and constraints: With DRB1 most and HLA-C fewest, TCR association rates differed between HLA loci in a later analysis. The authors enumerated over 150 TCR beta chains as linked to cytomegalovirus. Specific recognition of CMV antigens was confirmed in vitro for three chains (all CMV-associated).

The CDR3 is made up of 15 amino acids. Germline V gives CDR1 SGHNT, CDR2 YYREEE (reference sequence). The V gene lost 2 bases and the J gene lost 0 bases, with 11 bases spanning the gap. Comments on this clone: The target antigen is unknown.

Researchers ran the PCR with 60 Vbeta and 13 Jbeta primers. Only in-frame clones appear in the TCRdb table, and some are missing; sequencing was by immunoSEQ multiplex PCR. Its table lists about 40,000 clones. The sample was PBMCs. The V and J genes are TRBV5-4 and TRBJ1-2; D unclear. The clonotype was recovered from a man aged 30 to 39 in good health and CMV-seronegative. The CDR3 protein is CASSFVAHTNYGYTF. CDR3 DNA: TGTGCCAGCAGCTTCGTAGCCCATACTAACTATGGCTACACCTTC.